The next 2 T cell receptor beta chains were all read from a single sample in a study of T cell responses to AZD1222 COVID-19 vaccine. Clones were read by immunoSEQ multiplex PCR, and TCRdb kept only the in-frame ones, dropping some. Counted here are under 55,000 clones, around 80% occurring once; the ten biggest clones make up roughly a tenth. Material: peripheral blood, obtained on day 0 of AZD1222 vaccination. Receptors originate from an adult in good health.

The chain employs TRBV19 and TRBJ1-1; 10 bases are a match to TRBD1. The ends lost 7 bases at V and 2 bases at J; junction bases unmatched: 13. Germline V gene sequence: CDR1 LNHDA, CDR2 SQIVND (reference sequence). CDR3 length: 17 amino acids. The CDR3 DNA reads as TGTGCCAGTACCTCGGGACAGGGGACCCCTTTAAACACTGAAGCTTTCTTT. It encodes CASTSGQGTPLNTEAFF. Looking up the rest from reference TRBV19 and TRBJ1-1 gives the full variable domain: DGGITQSPKYLFRKEGQNVTLSCEQNLNHDAMYWYRQDPGQGLRLIYYSQIVNDFQKGDIAEGYSVSREKKESFPLTVTSAQKNPTAFYLCASTSGQGTPLNTEAFFGQGTRLTVV.

The rearrangement joins TRBV25-1 to TRBJ1-6; possibly TRBD1 for D (5 bases). This CDR3 contains 14 residues. The V end was cut by 6 bases, the J end by 7 bases, with 13 bases between. Looked up from germline, CDR1 is MGHDK and CDR2 is SYGVNS. CDR3 loop: CASSREAHNSPLHF. The DNA for the CDR3 is TGTGCCAGCAGCAGGGAAGCCCACAATTCACCCCTCCACTTT.